The sequence of this T cell receptor (beta chain) was determined in a study of cytomegalovirus exposure and HLA in healthy donors. The protocol was immunoSEQ multiplex PCR, while the TCRdb copy is restricted to in-frame clones and leaves out a portion. The repertoire holds 100,000 to 150,000 clones, approximately 91% seen once, with about 4% in the top ten. CDR3 size: 15 residues. Germline assignment: CDR1 SGHKS and CDR2 YYEKEE (reference sequence). Trimming cost V 3 bases and J 5 bases, with 17 bases left between them. The clonotype originates from a man aged 18-30 years in good health and CMV-seropositive. The chain is built from TRBV5-5 and TRBJ1-2; D remains ambiguous. The sequenced sample was PBMCs. For the CDR3, the DNA is TGTGCCAGCAGCTCTCAGCCGAATCCAGGATATGGCTACACCTTC. Translated: CASSSQPNPGYGYTF. The entire variable domain, with the rest obtained from reference TRBV5-5 and TRBJ1-2, is as follows: DAGVTQSPTHLIKTRGQQVTLRCSPISGHKSVSWYQQVLGQGPQFIFQYYEKEERGRGNFPDRFSARQFPNYSSELNVNALLLGDSALYLCASSSQPNPGYGYTFGSGTRLTVV.